These T cell receptor beta chains were read from a single sample in a study of cytomegalovirus exposure and HLA in healthy donors. Using immunoSEQ multiplex PCR, the repertoire was profiled, and TCRdb retains in-frame clones only, with some absent. The table lists some 78,000 clones, 80% of them singletons, with over 20% in the top ten. Sequenced sample: PBMCs. These receptors were collected from a woman between 50 and 59 years old in good health and CMV-seropositive. Each CDR3 is given with its conserved first and last residue. The D gene is left open where the match is weak. Only some rows state a clone size, as once, few, many or a class for expanded clones.

>TRBD2|TRBV6-4|.|TRBJ2-3
TGTGCCAGCAGTTCTACATCGGCTAGCGGGATATCAGGAGATACGCAGTATTTT
CASSSTSASGISGDTQYF
>TRBD2|TRBV7-9|.|TRBJ2-3
TGTGCCAGCAGCTCCAGACTAGCGGGATTGACGGACACGCAGTATTTT
CASSSRLAGLTDTQYF
>.|TRBV5-1|.|TRBJ2-7
TGCGCCAGCAGCTTGGGAGGGGGACCCTACGAGCAGTACTTC
CASSLGGGPYEQYF
>.|TRBV18|.|TRBJ2-2
TGTGCCAGCTCACCACCGATCCTTTACCCTAAGACAGACAGAAGCGGGGAGCTGTTTTTT
CASSPPILYPKTDRSGELFF
>TRBD1|TRBV6-1|once|TRBJ2-2
TGTGCCAGCAGTGAAAAGAGGAAGGGGGCGCAGGTCGGGGAGCTGTTTTTT
CASSEKRKGAQVGELFF
>.|TRBV7-3|.|TRBJ1-1
TGTGCCAGCAGCCCTGGACAGATTGGGAACACTGAAGCTTTCTTT
CASSPGQIGNTEAFF
>.|TRBV5-1|.|TRBJ1-2
TGCGCCAGCAGCCCCGGCAGAAGTAGCAGGGACATGGGTGGCTACACCTTC
CASSPGRSSRDMGGYTF
>TRBD1|TRBV6-1|.|TRBJ2-3
TGTGCCAGCAGGAAGTCAGGGGGCTCAAATACGCAGTATTTT
CASRKSGGSNTQYF
>TRBD2|TRBV7-8|.|TRBJ2-7
TGTGCCAGCAGCGCCGCGGGGGTTAAGGCGCAGTACTTC
CASSAAGVKAQYF
>.|TRBV7-9|.|TRBJ2-1
TGTTCCAGCAGTCCTAGGAATGAGCAGTTCTTC
CSSSPRNEQFF
>.|TRBV7-8|.|TRBJ1-5
TGTGCCAGCAGCTATGAACTTGGAGGGGGCAATCAGCCCCAGCATTTT
CASSYELGGGNQPQHF
>TRBD1|TRBV7-6|.|TRBJ1-5
TGTGCCAGCAGCCGGAATCCGGACAGGGGCAGGCAGCCCCAGCATTTT
CASSRNPDRGRQPQHF
>.|TRBV6-6|.|TRBJ2-2
TGTGCCAGCAGTTACGCCGGACATTCCACCGGGGAGCTGTTTTTT
CASSYAGHSTGELFF
>.|TRBV7-9|.|TRBJ1-2
TGTGCCAGCCTTGGGGCTGTCTATGGCTACACCTTC
CASLGAVYGYTF
>TRBD1|TRBV11-2|.|TRBJ2-3
TGTGCCAGCAGCCTACGGACAGGCGCAACAGATACGCAGTATTTT
CASSLRTGATDTQYF
>.|TRBV5-4|.|TRBJ2-1
TGTGCCAGCAGCGGGACGGGAGCGCTCTACAATGAGCAGTTCTTC
CASSGTGALYNEQFF
>TRBD2|TRBV5-6|.|TRBJ2-7
TGTGCCAGCAGCTTGGCGTATTGGACTAGCGGGGGGAGCTCCTACGAGCAGTACTTC
CASSLAYWTSGGSSYEQYF
>TRBD1|TRBV5-1|.|TRBJ1-6
TGCGCCAGCAGCTTGGAGGGGGTCGGGACAGGGTATAATTCACCCCTCCACTTT
CASSLEGVGTGYNSPLHF
>TRBD1|TRBV7-9|.|TRBJ1-5
TGTGCCAGCAGCTTAACCGGCAGGGGGCTCAATCAGCCCCAGCATTTT
CASSLTGRGLNQPQHF
>.|TRBV5-1|few|TRBJ2-2
TGCGCCAGCAGCTACTCCCAGGGGAACACCGGGGAGCTGTTTTTT
CASSYSQGNTGELFF
>TRBD1|TRBV5-1|.|TRBJ1-2
TGCGCCAGCAGCTTAGGGACAGGGACGAACTATGGCTACACCTTC
CASSLGTGTNYGYTF
>TRBD1|TRBV7-3|.|TRBJ2-2
TGTGCCAGCAGCTACCAGGGGGCGGCCGGGGAGCTGTTTTTT
CASSYQGAAGELFF
>TRBD2|TRBV19|.|TRBJ2-1
TGTGCCAGTAGTATAGATGGACTAGCGGGAGAAAATGAGCAGTTCTTC
CASSIDGLAGENEQFF
>TRBD1|TRBV7-9|.|TRBJ1-2
TGTGCCAGCAGCCCAAGGAGGGGGCACTATGGCTACACCTTC
CASSPRRGHYGYTF
>TRBD2|TRBV5-1|.|TRBJ2-3
TGCGCCAGCAGCTTGGAAGGGCGGGGGGGTCCAGATACGCAGTATTTT
CASSLEGRGGPDTQYF
>TRBD2|TRBV5-1|.|TRBJ2-3
TGCGCCAGCAGCTTGGGATCTAGCGGGCGCACAGATACGCAGTATTTT
CASSLGSSGRTDTQYF